This is a list of T cell receptor beta chains from one sample in a study of T cell responses to AZD1222 COVID-19 vaccine. Using immunoSEQ multiplex PCR, the repertoire was profiled, and TCRdb retains in-frame clones only, with some absent. The table lists roughly 110,000 clones, roughly nine tenths of them singletons. The sequences come from peripheral blood, collected on day 0 of AZD1222 vaccination. The receptors come from an adult in good health. Each CDR3 is given with its conserved first and last residue. D genes are given only for firm matches. Expanded clones get a size class; other rows say once, few or many, or leave the size out.

d_gene	len	abundance	j_gene	v_gene	CDR3aa	CDR3nt
.	13	.	TRBJ2-4	TRBV7-3	CASSLNSENIQYF	TGTGCCAGCAGCTTAAATTCTGAAAACATTCAGTACTTC
.	15	.	TRBJ1-6	TRBV4-2	CASSQDDRYNSPLHF	TGTGCCAGCAGCCAAGACGACCGATATAATTCACCCCTCCACTTT
TRBD1	14	.	TRBJ1-4	TRBV6-6	CASSRTGGEGKLFF	TGTGCCAGCAGCCGGACAGGGGGCGAGGGAAAACTGTTTTTT
TRBD1	15	.	TRBJ1-4	TRBV28	CASSLWGQGDEKLFF	TGTGCCAGCAGTTTATGGGGACAGGGAGATGAAAAACTGTTTTTT
.	15	.	TRBJ1-2	TRBV5-1	CASSLESRTGYGYTF	TGCGCCAGCAGCTTGGAAAGCAGGACTGGCTATGGCTACACCTTC
.	16	.	TRBJ2-1	TRBV27	CASTAAGSLPRHEQFF	TGTGCCAGCACCGCGGCGGGGAGCCTACCTAGGCATGAGCAGTTCTTC
.	15	.	TRBJ1-2	TRBV19	CASSIDAGNGDGYTF	TGTGCCAGTAGTATAGATGCAGGGAACGGGGATGGCTACACCTTC
.	13	.	TRBJ1-5	TRBV3-1/TRBV3-2	CASSSQGNQPQHF	TGTGCCAGCAGCTCCCAGGGAAATCAGCCCCAGCATTTT
TRBD1	15	.	TRBJ1-5	TRBV9	CASSVGALDREAQHF	TGTGCCAGCAGCGTAGGGGCCCTAGACAGGGAGGCCCAGCATTTT
TRBD2	16	.	TRBJ2-3	TRBV7-2	CASSLSASGGADTQYF	TGTGCCAGCAGCTTGTCGGCTAGCGGGGGAGCAGATACGCAGTATTTT
.	16	.	TRBJ1-5	TRBV7-8	CASSLLGSVGNQPQHF	TGTGCCAGCAGCTTATTAGGGTCGGTGGGCAATCAGCCCCAGCATTTT
.	13	.	TRBJ2-5	TRBV18	CASSPRLRETQYF	TGTGCCAGCTCACCCAGGTTACGGGAGACCCAGTACTTC
TRBD2	15	.	TRBJ2-7	TRBV24-1	CATRGVASGIGEQYF	TGTGCCACTAGGGGGGTAGCTAGCGGGATAGGCGAGCAGTACTTC
TRBD1	14	few	TRBJ1-5	TRBV19	CASTDRVSNQPQHF	TGTGCCAGTACCGACAGGGTGAGCAATCAGCCCCAGCATTTT
TRBD2	15	.	TRBJ2-7	TRBV12-5	CASGLGLAGLYEQYF	TGTGCTAGTGGCCTGGGACTAGCGGGGCTGTACGAGCAGTACTTC
TRBD1	14	.	TRBJ1-5	TRBV19	CASSGDRVNQPQHF	TGTGCCAGTAGTGGAGACAGGGTTAATCAGCCCCAGCATTTT
.	16	once	TRBJ1-1	TRBV3-1/TRBV3-2	CASSHYGGRRNTEAFF	TGTGCCAGCAGCCATTACGGGGGCAGGCGGAACACTGAAGCTTTCTTT
TRBD1	14	.	TRBJ1-1	TRBV5-1	CASSLGQAVTEAFF	TGCGCCAGCAGCCTCGGACAGGCGGTCACTGAAGCTTTCTTT
TRBD2	17	.	TRBJ2-1	TRBV3-1/TRBV3-2	CASSQDRRTSSYNEQFF	TGTGCCAGCAGCCAAGATCGTCGGACTAGCAGCTACAATGAGCAGTTCTTC
.	15	.	TRBJ1-5	TRBV6-5	CASSPIGGNNQPQHF	TGTGCCAGCAGCCCGATAGGGGGGAACAATCAGCCCCAGCATTTT